This T cell receptor (beta chain) was sequenced during a study of T cell responses to AZD1222 COVID-19 vaccine. Study results and caveats: Most donors were white British and more were female, and clonal diversity was possibly underestimated.

TCRdb keeps only in-frame clones here, not all; method: immunoSEQ multiplex PCR. Among 120,000 to 150,000 clones listed, roughly nine tenths were seen once. This clone appeared a single time. No antigen is known for it. The CDR3 has 15 amino acids. CDR1 and CDR2 from the germline V gene are LNHDA and SQIVND (reference sequence). The V gene end was trimmed by 2 bases and the J gene end by 3 bases; junction bases not matched to a gene: 4. The material was peripheral blood, obtained 28 days after the second AZD1222 dose. This clonotype was obtained from an adult who received the AZD1222 COVID-19 vaccine. The chain uses TRBV19 and TRBJ1-2; 9 bases map to TRBD1. CDR3: CASSISTGGHYGYTF. CDR3 nucleotide sequence: TGTGCCAGTAGTATATCGACAGGGGGTCACTATGGCTACACCTTC. Together with reference TRBV19 and TRBJ1-2, the CDR3 gives the full variable domain: DGGITQSPKYLFRKEGQNVTLSCEQNLNHDAMYWYRQDPGQGLRLIYYSQIVNDFQKGDIAEGYSVSREKKESFPLTVTSAQKNPTAFYLCASSISTGGHYGYTFGSGTRLTVV.